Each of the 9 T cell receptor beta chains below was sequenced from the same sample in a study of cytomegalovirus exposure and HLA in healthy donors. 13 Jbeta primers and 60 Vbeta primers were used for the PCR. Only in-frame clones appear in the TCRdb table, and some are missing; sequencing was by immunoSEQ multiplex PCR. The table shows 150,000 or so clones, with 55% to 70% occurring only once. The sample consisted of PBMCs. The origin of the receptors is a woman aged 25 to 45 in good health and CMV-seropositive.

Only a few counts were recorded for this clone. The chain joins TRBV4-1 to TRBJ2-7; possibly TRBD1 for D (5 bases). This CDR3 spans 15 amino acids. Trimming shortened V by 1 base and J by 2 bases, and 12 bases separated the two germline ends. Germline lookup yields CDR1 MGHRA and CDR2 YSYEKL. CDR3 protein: CASSQVGGAPYEQYF. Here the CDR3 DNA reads TGCGCCAGCAGCCAAGTAGGTGGGGCACCCTACGAGCAGTACTTC.

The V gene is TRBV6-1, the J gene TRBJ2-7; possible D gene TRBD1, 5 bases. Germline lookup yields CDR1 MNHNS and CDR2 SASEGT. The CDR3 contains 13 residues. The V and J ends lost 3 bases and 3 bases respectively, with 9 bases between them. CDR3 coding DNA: TGTGCCAGCAGTGAGACCCAGGGCTACGAGCAGTACTTC. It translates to CASSETQGYEQYF.

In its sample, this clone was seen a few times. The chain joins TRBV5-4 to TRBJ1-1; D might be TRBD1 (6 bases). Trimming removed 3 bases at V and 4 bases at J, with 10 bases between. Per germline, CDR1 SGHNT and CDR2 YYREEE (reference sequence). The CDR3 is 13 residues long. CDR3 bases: TGTGCCAGCAGCTCAGGGGTGGGCACTGAAGCTTTCTTT. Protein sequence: CASSSGVGTEAFF.

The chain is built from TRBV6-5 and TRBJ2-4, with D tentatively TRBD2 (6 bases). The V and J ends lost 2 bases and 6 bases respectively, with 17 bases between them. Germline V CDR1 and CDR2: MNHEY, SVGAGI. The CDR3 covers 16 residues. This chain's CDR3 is CASSYGGGTGRNIQYF. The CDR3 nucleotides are TGTGCCAGCAGTTACGGAGGCGGGACGGGAAGAAACATTCAGTACTTC.

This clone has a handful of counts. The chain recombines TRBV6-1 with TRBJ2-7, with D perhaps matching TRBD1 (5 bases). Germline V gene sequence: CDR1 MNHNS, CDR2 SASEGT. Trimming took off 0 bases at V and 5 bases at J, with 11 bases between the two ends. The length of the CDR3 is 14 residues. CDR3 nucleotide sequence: TGTGCCAGCAGTGAAGCGCGCAGGGCCAACGAGCAGTACTTC. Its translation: CASSEARRANEQYF.

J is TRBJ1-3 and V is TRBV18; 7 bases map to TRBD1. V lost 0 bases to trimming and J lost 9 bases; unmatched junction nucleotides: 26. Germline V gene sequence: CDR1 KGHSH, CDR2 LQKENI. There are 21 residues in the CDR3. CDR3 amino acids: CASSPPSYGRGYAASGGTIYF. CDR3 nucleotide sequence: TGTGCCAGCTCACCACCTAGTTACGGCAGGGGGTATGCGGCGAGCGGAGGCACCATATATTTT.

In DNA, the CDR3 is TGTGCCAGCAGCTCGGGACAGCTTGAAGCTTTCTTT. This codes for CASSSGQLEAFF. The chain recombines TRBV11-3 with TRBJ1-1; 7 bases are shared with TRBD1. In germline, CDR1 is SGHNT, CDR2 YENEEA. The CDR3 has 12 amino acids. V shed 4 bases and J 7 bases; nucleotides not matched to a gene: 3. Full variable domain (remainder filled in from reference TRBV11-3 and TRBJ1-1): EAGVVQSPRYKIIEKKQPVAFWCNPISGHNTLYWYLQNLGQGPELLIRYENEEAVDDSQLPKDRFSAERLKGVDSTLKIQPAELGDSAVYLCASSSGQLEAFFGQGTRLTVV.

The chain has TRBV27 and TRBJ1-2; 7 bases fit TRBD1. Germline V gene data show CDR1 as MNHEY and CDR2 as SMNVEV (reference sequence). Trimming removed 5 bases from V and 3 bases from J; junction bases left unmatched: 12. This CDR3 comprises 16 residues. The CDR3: CASSQRTGPGDYGYTF. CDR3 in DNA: TGTGCCAGCAGTCAGCGGACAGGCCCTGGTGACTATGGCTACACCTTC.

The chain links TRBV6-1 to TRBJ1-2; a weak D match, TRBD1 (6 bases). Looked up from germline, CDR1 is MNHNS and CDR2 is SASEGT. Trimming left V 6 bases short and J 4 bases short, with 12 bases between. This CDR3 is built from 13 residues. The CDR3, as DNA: TGTGCCAGCAGAACGACAGGAACCTATGGCTACACCTTC. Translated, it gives CASRTTGTYGYTF.